The 9 T cell receptor beta chains below come from one sample, sequenced in a study of prognosis after radiotherapy for stage I lung cancer. From genomic DNA, two-round multiplex PCR was used to amplify TCR beta CDR3. Gene-specific primers for each TRBV and TRBJ gene drove first-round PCR. TCRdb processed the multiplex PCR reads anew with MiXCR; each CDR3 protein has one entry. The table includes about 20,000 distinct CDR3 sequences, roughly 45% detected once. The sample was PBMCs, taken before or after stereotactic body radiation therapy (not recorded which). The source of these receptors is a donor over 45 with non-small cell lung cancer.

With regard to this clonotype: The junction and the germline gene differ at one end; a read error may be behind it. This chain links TRBV6-2 or TRBV6-3 with TRBJ1-5; 7 bases line up with TRBD1. Germline V lookup: CDR1 MNHEY, CDR2 SVGEGT. This CDR3 region has 16 residues. CDR3 region: CASSYHTGDSNHPQHF. CDR3 sequence (DNA): TGTGCCAGCAGTTACCATACAGGGGATAGCAATCATCCCCAGCATTTT.

This clonotype has more than one count but fewer than ten. A much larger clone differs from this one at a single base, so this may be a read error. The chain links TRBV5-4 to TRBJ2-3; a possible D gene is TRBD1 (5 bases). Germline V gene lookup returns CDR1 SGHNT and CDR2 YYREEE (reference sequence). The CDR3 is 15 residues long. CDR3 loop: CVSSLQGQSTDTQYF. The CDR3 DNA reads as TGTGTCAGCAGCTTGCAGGGTCAAAGCACAGATACGCAGTATTTT.

Concerning this clonotype itself: A read error likely explains this, since a far larger clone differs by one base. Written as DNA, the CDR3 is TGTGCCAGCAGTCCGAACCAGGGGGTCTATGGCTACACCTTC. Translating gives CASSPNQGVYGYTF. The chain combines TRBV6-7 with TRBJ1-2, with TRBD1 matching 7 bases. TRBV6-7 has ORF status, its function being uncertain. The V and J ends lost 5 bases and 4 bases, in that order; junction bases with no gene match: 7. The CDR3 extends over 14 amino acids.

The chain uses TRBV12-3 or TRBV12-4 and TRBJ1-2; D unresolved. Trimming left V 2 bases short and J 8 bases short, with 9 bases between. This CDR3 is 12 amino acids long. The CDR3 DNA reads as TGTGCCAGCAGTTTAAGAGGCCAGGGCTACACCTTC. It translates to CASSLRGQGYTF.

In regard to this clonotype: This likely reflects a read error, since a far larger clone is one base away. This chain connects TRBV7-3 to TRBJ2-5, with 7 bases that match TRBD2. After removal of 2 bases from V and 0 bases from J, the junction contained 3 bases not matched to a gene. CDR1 and CDR2 (germline): SGHTA, FQGTGA. This CDR3 has 15 residues. The CDR3 DNA sequence: TGTGCCAGCAGCTTATTTAGCGGGTACCAAGAGACCCAGTACTTC. Encoded protein: CASSLFSGYQETQYF. Full variable domain (rest looked up from reference TRBV7-3 and TRBJ2-5): GAGVSQTPSNKVTEKGKYVELRCDPISGHTALYWYRQSLGQGPEFLIYFQGTGAADDSGLPNDRFFAVRPEGSVSTLKIQRTERGDSAVYLCASSLFSGYQETQYFGPGTRLLVL.

At least ten counts were recorded for this clonotype. The J gene is TRBJ2-1, the V gene TRBV20-1; D may match TRBD1 or TRBD2 (6 bases each). The length of the CDR3 is 15 residues. The ends were cut back, 1 base at V and 4 bases at J, with 14 bases in the middle. CDR1 and CDR2 (germline): DFQATT, SNEGSKA (reference sequence). Here the CDR3 reads CSARGGATAYNEQFF. For the CDR3, the DNA is TGCAGTGCTAGAGGGGGGGCCACAGCTTACAATGAGCAGTTCTTC.

The V gene is TRBV2, the J gene TRBJ2-2; 8 nucleotides align to TRBD1. Germline trimming cut 8 bases from V and 4 bases from J; bases unmatched to any gene: 15. This CDR3 contains 17 residues. Germline CDR1 is SNHLY and CDR2 is FYNNEI. The CDR3 nucleotides read TGTGCCAGCCGATACCCGATTACAGGGGGAGGCACCGGGGAGCTGTTTTTT. Residues: CASRYPITGGGTGELFF.

Only a few counts were recorded for this clonotype. The V call is TRBV20-1, the J call TRBJ2-6; no reliable D call. Germline V gene data show CDR1 as DFQATT and CDR2 as SNEGSKA (reference sequence). The length of the CDR3 is 13 residues. Trimming took off 5 bases at V and 1 base at J, with 6 bases between the two ends. The CDR3 DNA follows: TGCAGTGCTCTAGGATCTGGGGCCAACGTCCTGACTTTC. It translates to CSALGSGANVLTF.

This rearrangement joins TRBV20-1 to TRBJ1-1; D is perhaps TRBD1 (6 bases). The V end was cut by 6 bases, the J end by 1 base, with 9 bases between. CDR1 and CDR2 from the germline V gene are DFQATT and SNEGSKA (reference sequence). There are 12 residues in the CDR3. The CDR3 DNA reads as TGCAGTGCAGAGGACAGGAACACTGAAGCTTTCTTT. Translation gives CSAEDRNTEAFF.